The 30 T cell receptor beta chains given below trace back to one sample, sequenced in a study of cytomegalovirus exposure and HLA in healthy donors. The study ran its PCR with 60 Vbeta and 13 Jbeta primers. Clones were sequenced by immunoSEQ multiplex PCR, and TCRdb holds only the in-frame ones, with some missing. The sample has 100,000 to 150,000 clones, approximately 87% seen once. The specimen was PBMCs. Receptor source: a man aged 18 to 30 in good health and CMV-seropositive.

This clone was counted only a few times. CDR3 bases: TGTGCCAGCTCACCAAGTAACAGCCCCTACGAGCAGTACTTC. Its protein product is CASSPSNSPYEQYF. The chain employs TRBV18 and TRBJ2-7; D remains ambiguous. CDR1 is KGHSH, CDR2 LQKENI, per germline. CDR3 length: 14 residues. V gave up 2 bases and J gave up 2 bases, with 10 bases separating them.

This clone was observed a handful of times. The gene calls are TRBV9 and TRBJ1-3; possible D gene TRBD1, 5 bases. Germline CDR1 reads SGDLS; CDR2 reads YYNGEE. V lost 7 bases to trimming and J lost 7 bases, with 6 bases between them. CDR3 length: 10 amino acids. The CDR3: CASGGNTIYF. The CDR3 DNA sequence: TGTGCCAGCGGGGGGAACACCATATATTTT.

The V and J genes are TRBV5-3 and TRBJ2-7; 8 bases are a match to TRBD1. TRBV5-3 is placed among ORFs of uncertain function. This CDR3 has 15 residues. With V trimmed by 3 bases and J by 4 bases, 9 bases remained unmatched. CDR3 protein: CARSSPPGQGYEQYF. CDR3 DNA: TGTGCCAGAAGCTCTCCTCCAGGACAGGGTTACGAGCAGTACTTC.

The V and J genes are TRBV5-1 and TRBJ2-3, with D perhaps TRBD2 (6 bases). The CDR3 consists of 17 residues. Trimming removed 0 bases at V and 1 base at J, with 15 bases between. Germline V gene data show CDR1 as SGHRS and CDR2 as YFSETQ. The CDR3 DNA follows: TGCGCCAGCAGCTTGGCCCGCGGCGGAGGGGGCACAGATACGCAGTATTTT. This codes for CASSLARGGGGTDTQYF.

V and J are TRBV7-9 and TRBJ1-5, with TRBD1 matching over 7 bases. CDR1 and CDR2 from the germline V gene are SEHNR and FQNEAQ (reference sequence). The CDR3 runs 14 residues. J was trimmed by 4 bases and V by 4 bases; bases with no gene match: 4. CDR3 residues: CASSYQGENQPQHF. CDR3 DNA sequence: TGTGCCAGCAGCTACCAGGGGGAGAATCAGCCCCAGCATTTT.

This chain links TRBV29-1 with TRBJ1-5; possibly TRBD1 for D (6 bases). The CDR3 length is 13 residues. Trimming removed 5 bases at V and 7 bases at J, with 15 bases between. Germline CDR1 is SQVTM and CDR2 is ANQGSEA. The CDR3 here is CSVRGGLEQPQHF. The CDR3 coding sequence is TGCAGCGTTCGCGGGGGGCTGGAACAGCCCCAGCATTTT.

The chain carries TRBV30 and TRBJ2-1; possible D gene TRBD2, 6 bases. Trimming removed 3 bases at V and 4 bases at J, with 22 bases between. This CDR3 is built from 17 residues. Looked up from germline, CDR1 is GTSNPN and CDR2 is SVGIG (reference sequence). The CDR3 protein is CAWRVSGLAGGYNEQFF. The CDR3 nucleotides read TGTGCCTGGAGGGTCAGCGGACTCGCCGGGGGATACAATGAGCAGTTCTTC.

This clone was seen only once. The chain carries TRBV7-9 and TRBJ1-1; tentatively, D is TRBD1 (5 bases). Trimming shortened V by 6 bases and J by 6 bases, and 17 bases separated the two germline ends. Looked up from germline, CDR1 is SEHNR and CDR2 is FQNEAQ (reference sequence). The CDR3 extends over 14 amino acids. CDR3 in DNA: TGTGCCAGCAGTCGGAACGGGCCGGGGGCTGAAGCTTTCTTT. Its protein product is CASSRNGPGAEAFF.

The rearrangement uses TRBV27 and TRBJ2-2; perhaps TRBD2 as D (6 bases). Trimming stripped 4 bases from V and 6 bases from J, with 6 bases between. Germline V gene data show CDR1 as MNHEY and CDR2 as SMNVEV (reference sequence). The CDR3 is 12 residues long. CDR3 in DNA: TGTGCCAGCAGTTGGGGGGCCGGGGAGCTGTTTTTT. Protein sequence: CASSWGAGELFF.

The V and J genes are TRBV5-6 and TRBJ2-1; D may be TRBD1 (5 bases). The CDR3 sequence is 15 residues long. Germline CDR1 reads SGHDT; CDR2 reads YYEEEE. The V gene lost 0 bases and the J gene lost 0 bases, with 7 bases spanning the gap. The CDR3 protein is CASSLGGVSYNEQFF. In DNA, the CDR3 is TGTGCCAGCAGCTTGGGGGGCGTCTCCTACAATGAGCAGTTCTTC.

The chain employs TRBV30 and TRBJ2-7; 8 nucleotides line up with TRBD1. Germline CDR1 is GTSNPN and CDR2 is SVGIG (reference sequence). With 4 bases clipped from V and 6 bases from J, the junction kept 8 bases outside the gene matches. The CDR3 sequence is 13 residues long. The CDR3 reads CAWTQKTGGEQYF. Here the CDR3 DNA reads TGTGCCTGGACCCAGAAAACAGGGGGCGAGCAGTACTTC. Full variable domain (missing parts from reference TRBV30 and TRBJ2-7): SQTIHQWPATLVQPVGSPLSLECTVEGTSNPNLYWYRQAAGRGLQLLFYSVGIGQISSEVPQNLSASRPQDRQFILSSKKLLLSDSGFYLCAWTQKTGGEQYFGPGTRLTVT.

The chain has TRBV7-9 and TRBJ1-5; D ambiguous. Germline loops: CDR1 SEHNR, CDR2 FQNEAQ (reference sequence). The ends were cut back, 4 bases at V and 4 bases at J, with 8 bases in the middle. There are 13 residues in the CDR3. Here the CDR3 DNA reads TGTGCCAGCAGCTCTAACTTGAATCAGCCCCAGCATTTT. Its protein product is CASSSNLNQPQHF.

This chain uses TRBV27 with TRBJ2-1, with D tentatively TRBD2 (5 bases). The germline gives CDR1 MNHEY, CDR2 SMNVEV (reference sequence). The CDR3 loop spans 16 amino acids. V dropped 7 bases and J dropped 0 bases, with 16 bases sitting between them. DNA for the CDR3: TGTGCCAGCAAAGAGCGGTCTATCAGCTCCTACAATGAGCAGTTCTTC. As protein: CASKERSISSYNEQFF.

The rearrangement joins TRBV13 to TRBJ1-1, with no clear D. The CDR3 contains 13 residues. The V end lost 5 bases, the J end lost 4 bases, and 11 bases lay between the germline ends. The germline CDR1 and CDR2 sequences are PRHDT and FYEKMQ (reference sequence). The CDR3 DNA reads as TGTGCCAGCAGCGCGATAGTCGGCACTGAAGCTTTCTTT. Protein product: CASSAIVGTEAFF. The full variable domain, completed using reference TRBV13 and TRBJ1-1, is AAGVIQSPRHLIKEKRETATLKCYPIPRHDTVYWYQQGPGQDPQFLISFYEKMQSDKGSIPDRFSAQQFSDYHSELNMSSLELGDSALYFCASSAIVGTEAFFGQGTRLTVV.

V gene TRBV5-6 combines with J gene TRBJ1-3, with a weak D call TRBD1 (5 bases). Deletions cut 2 bases from V and 2 bases from J, with 11 bases between. CDR1 is SGHDT and CDR2 is YYEEEE in the germline V gene. The CDR3 loop spans 15 amino acids. CDR3 protein: CASSFGGGAGNTIYF. In DNA, the CDR3 is TGTGCCAGCAGCTTCGGTGGGGGGGCTGGAAACACCATATATTTT.

This chain joins TRBV28 and TRBJ1-4; 9 positions agree with TRBD1. The CDR3 covers 16 residues. The germline V gene encodes CDR1 MDHEN and CDR2 SYDVKM. The V and J ends lost 1 base and 4 bases, in that order; junction bases with no gene match: 4. This CDR3 is CASSLSQGAYNEKLFF. CDR3 sequence (DNA): TGTGCCAGCAGTTTATCACAGGGGGCCTATAATGAAAAACTGTTTTTT.

The chain joins TRBV5-1 to TRBJ1-4, with a tentative D call TRBD1 (5 bases). The CDR3 sequence is 14 residues long. V was shortened by 3 bases and J by 8 bases, with 14 bases between the two germline ends. The germline V gene has CDR1 SGHRS and CDR2 YFSETQ. CDR3 sequence: CASSSGGFGEKLFF. CDR3 in DNA: TGCGCCAGCAGCTCCGGGGGGTTTGGGGAAAAACTGTTTTTT.

The chain links TRBV5-4 to TRBJ2-1, with 8 bases identical to TRBD1. Germline CDR1 and CDR2: SGHNT and YYREEE (reference sequence). V shed 0 bases, J shed 8 bases, and the junction held 10 bases outside the gene matches. The CDR3 totals 16 residues. The CDR3 loop reads CASSLGDRTIDDEQFF. The CDR3 coding sequence is TGTGCCAGCAGCTTGGGGGACAGGACGATTGACGATGAGCAGTTCTTC. The complete variable domain, with remaining parts taken from reference TRBV5-4 and TRBJ2-1, reads ETGVTQSPTHLIKTRGQQVTLRCSSQSGHNTVSWYQQALGQGPQFIFQYYREEENGRGNFPPRFSGLQFPNYSSELNVNALELDDSALYLCASSLGDRTIDDEQFFGPGTRLTVL.

V usage is TRBV6-5 and J usage is TRBJ1-4, with unresolved D. This CDR3 contains 14 residues. In germline, CDR1 is MNHEY, CDR2 SVGAGI. V lost 0 bases to trimming and J lost 6 bases, with 8 bases between them. Here the CDR3 reads CASSYSAYDEKLFF. The CDR3, as DNA: TGTGCCAGCAGTTACTCCGCGTATGATGAAAAACTGTTTTTT.

The chain employs TRBV7-2 and TRBJ1-6; D remains ambiguous. The CDR3 runs to 14 residues. Between the trimmed V and J ends, which lost 5 bases and 7 bases, there was a span of 12 bases. The germline CDR1 and CDR2 sequences are SGHTA and FQGNSA. DNA of the CDR3: TGTGCCAGCAGCCCGAGACTGATCAATTCACCCCTCCACTTT. It specifies CASSPRLINSPLHF.

The V call is TRBV7-6, the J call TRBJ2-3; 8 bases map to TRBD2. V lost 1 base to trimming and J lost 5 bases; unmatched junction nucleotides: 8. The germline V gene encodes CDR1 SGHVS and CDR2 FNYEAQ. CDR3 size: 16 residues. CDR3 in DNA: TGTGCCAGCAGCTTAGGGGGCGGGGGGCGCGGAGATACGCAGTATTTT. Translation gives CASSLGGGGRGDTQYF.

Only one count was recorded for this clone. The gene calls are TRBV29-1 and TRBJ1-1; D gene ambiguous. The CDR3 sequence is 13 residues long. Germline lookup yields CDR1 SQVTM and CDR2 ANQGSEA. Trimming shortened V by 3 bases and J by 4 bases, and 12 bases separated the two germline ends. In nucleotides, the CDR3 is TGCAGCGTTGATTATCCATCGGGCACTGAAGCTTTCTTT. Protein: CSVDYPSGTEAFF.

V is TRBV6-5 and J is TRBJ1-2; unclear D gene. V was pared by 0 bases and J by 7 bases, with 15 bases between. This CDR3 has 15 amino acids. Looked up from germline, CDR1 is MNHEY and CDR2 is SVGAGI. CDR3 amino acids: CASSYSPGIEAGYTF. Here the CDR3 DNA reads TGTGCCAGCAGTTACTCACCGGGGATCGAGGCTGGCTACACCTTC.

The rearrangement uses TRBV19 and TRBJ1-3; D might be TRBD1 (6 bases). Germline CDR1 and CDR2: LNHDA and SQIVND (reference sequence). V was trimmed by 5 bases and J by 1 base, leaving 12 bases between them. CDR3 length: 15 residues. The CDR3 bases are TGTGCCAGTAGTCTATCCACAGGGTCTGGAAACACCATATATTTT. Protein: CASSLSTGSGNTIYF.

The V call is TRBV5-1, the J call TRBJ1-2; TRBD1 agrees at 8 bases. V was clipped by 4 bases and J by 7 bases; unmatched bases: 6. There are 13 residues in the CDR3. Per the germline V gene, CDR1 is SGHRS and CDR2 is YFSETQ. CDR3: CASSDSGGLGYTF. The CDR3 nucleotides read TGCGCCAGCAGCGACTCAGGGGGCCTTGGCTACACCTTC.

The genes are TRBV9 and TRBJ2-2, with 9 nucleotides matching TRBD1. Germline trimming cut 3 bases from V and 6 bases from J; bases unmatched to any gene: 9. The CDR3 consists of 16 residues. Germline CDR1 and CDR2: SGDLS and YYNGEE. The CDR3 loop reads CASSAPGQGSAGELFF. DNA for the CDR3: TGTGCCAGCAGCGCCCCGGGACAGGGATCCGCCGGGGAGCTGTTTTTT.

This chain joins TRBV7-2 and TRBJ2-5; 8 bases map to TRBD2. V was pared by 1 base and J by 5 bases, with 3 bases of the junction left unmatched. The CDR3 is 14 residues long. Looked up from germline, CDR1 is SGHTA and CDR2 is FQGNSA. The CDR3 sequence: CASSLESGGETQYF. CDR3 in DNA: TGTGCCAGCAGCTTAGAATCGGGGGGGGAGACCCAGTACTTC.

The genes are TRBV4-1 and TRBJ1-1, with D possibly being TRBD1 (6 bases). The CDR3 runs to 12 residues. The V and J ends lost 7 bases and 4 bases respectively, with 10 bases between them. In germline, CDR1 is MGHRA, CDR2 YSYEKL. This chain's CDR3 is CASTTGTTEAFF. The CDR3 DNA reads as TGCGCCAGCACAACAGGGACCACTGAAGCTTTCTTT.

This clone was detected once. In nucleotides, the CDR3 is TGTGCCAGCGCCCCCTACAGGGACTATGGCTACACCTTC. It translates to CASAPYRDYGYTF. The J gene is TRBJ1-2, the V gene TRBV13; TRBD1 is a possible D gene (6 bases). CDR1 and CDR2 (germline): PRHDT, FYEKMQ (reference sequence). This CDR3 has 13 amino acids. V was clipped by 8 bases and J by 3 bases, with 13 bases between them.

The chain has TRBV5-1 and TRBJ1-2; possibly TRBD1 for D (5 bases). The CDR3 sequence is 12 residues long. Germline V gene lookup returns CDR1 SGHRS and CDR2 YFSETQ. Trimming removed 4 bases from V and 3 bases from J, with 7 bases in between. Here the CDR3 reads CASSVTDYGYTF. The CDR3 DNA reads TGCGCCAGCAGCGTGACAGACTATGGCTACACCTTC.